This is a list of T cell receptor beta chains from one sample in a study of beta chain features in type 1 diabetes. This table comes from immunoSEQ multiplex PCR, and its TCRdb copy is limited to in-frame clones, with some not included. The sample shows about 160,000 clones, over 7.5% of them seen only once. Specimen: central memory CD4+ T cells from blood. Receptors were obtained from a woman aged 18 to 35 in good health. Each CDR3 is given with its conserved first and last residue. The order of the fields is clone size, J gene, D gene, CDR3 length, V gene, CDR3 DNA, CDR3 protein. The D gene is left open where the match is weak. Some rows mark clone size as missing; the rest say once, few, many or name a class of expanded clone.

few,TRBJ2-1,NA,12,TRBV7-3,TGTGCCAGCAGCTTAGAGGTCAATGAGCAGTTCTTC,CASSLEVNEQFF
many,TRBJ2-1,TRBD1,15,TRBV5-1,TGCGCCAGCAGCTTGTTCGGGACAGGGGTACGAGAGCAGTTCTTC,CASSLFGTGVREQFF
many,TRBJ2-2,NA,12,TRBV7-2,TGTGCCAGCAGCTCTTTGACCGGGGAGCTGTTTTTT,CASSSLTGELFF
few,TRBJ2-2,TRBD2,15,TRBV30,TGTGCCTGGAAGGGGAAGCGGGGGAACACCGGGGAGCTGTTTTTT,CAWKGKRGNTGELFF
NA,TRBJ1-2,NA,13,TRBV19,TGTGCCAGTAGCACACAGGGAAGCTATGGCTACACCTTC,CASSTQGSYGYTF
NA,TRBJ2-5,NA,14,TRBV11-3,TGTGCCAGCAGCCCAGGGGGGATCCAAGAGACCCAGTACTTC,CASSPGGIQETQYF
NA,TRBJ1-2,TRBD1,14,TRBV9,TGTGCCAGCAGCGTAGGGGACAGAAACTATGGCTACACCTTC,CASSVGDRNYGYTF
NA,TRBJ2-7,TRBD2,15,TRBV6-5,TGTGCCAGCAGTCTTTCGGGGGGGACGAACTACGAGCAGTACTTC,CASSLSGGTNYEQYF
few,TRBJ1-5,TRBD1,17,TRBV4-1,TGCGCCAGCAGCCAGCCAGCCGGAGGGACAGGGGTAAGGCCCCAGCATTTT,CASSQPAGGTGVRPQHF
few,TRBJ2-4,TRBD2,13,TRBV2,TGTGCCAGCAGTGAAGAGAAGGCTAGCGGTCAGTACTTC,CASSEEKASGQYF
few,TRBJ2-5,NA,15,TRBV4-1,TGCGCCAGCAGCCGCCTTCTTGGCAGCCAAGAGACCCAGTACTTC,CASSRLLGSQETQYF
NA,TRBJ1-2,TRBD1,14,TRBV30,TGTGCCTGGAGTAAGGAGGGGGCGATCTATGGCTACACCTTC,CAWSKEGAIYGYTF
NA,TRBJ2-1,TRBD1,15,TRBV7-2,TGTGCCAGCAGCTTCAGACCCGACAGGGGGAATGAGCAGTTCTTC,CASSFRPDRGNEQFF
NA,TRBJ2-3,NA,12,TRBV10-3,TGTGCCAGCACGGTTAACGCAGATACGCAGTATTTT,CASTVNADTQYF
few,TRBJ2-7,NA,14,TRBV7-9,TGTGCCAGCAGCTCCTCGGGGAACTCCTACGAGCAGTACTTC,CASSSSGNSYEQYF
few,TRBJ2-1,TRBD2,18,TRBV19,TGTGCCAGTACCGACGGCGGGACTAGCGGGAGGGCCATCTATGAGCAGTTCTTC,CASTDGGTSGRAIYEQFF
few,TRBJ2-5,TRBD1,15,TRBV7-2,TGTGCCAGCAGCTTAGCCCAGGGGGTCGAAGAGACCCAGTACTTC,CASSLAQGVEETQYF
NA,TRBJ1-3,TRBD1,14,TRBV30,TGTGCCTGGAGTAGGGACAGGACTGGAAACACCATATATTTT,CAWSRDRTGNTIYF
few,TRBJ1-3,NA,14,TRBV11-2,TGTGCCAGCAGCGCCTACAACAGGCCTCAAGCCATATATTTT,CASSAYNRPQAIYF
few,TRBJ2-3,TRBD2,16,TRBV7-8,TGTGCCAGCAGTACGACCAGCGGGGGGGTAGGACGTACGCAGTATTTT,CASSTTSGGVGRTQYF
few,TRBJ2-1,TRBD2,16,TRBV29-1,TGCAGCGTTGGGGGGATACTAGCGGGAGCCAGCAATGAGCAGTTCTTC,CSVGGILAGASNEQFF
few,TRBJ1-1,TRBD1,13,TRBV5-5,TGTGCCACCAGAGTAGGGCCCGACAGGGATGCTTTCTTT,CATRVGPDRDAFF
NA,TRBJ2-3,TRBD2,15,TRBV7-8,TGTGCCAGCAGCCAACAAGGGACTATTCGAGATACGCAGTATTTT,CASSQQGTIRDTQYF
NA,TRBJ1-1,NA,13,TRBV29-1,TGCAGCGCCTCCGGGGGGCTAACTCCTGAAGCTTTCTTT,CSASGGLTPEAFF
few,TRBJ2-7,NA,12,TRBV6-5,TGTGCCAGCAGCCAACAGGGAGCCGAGCAGTACTTC,CASSQQGAEQYF
NA,TRBJ2-1,NA,15,TRBV6-6,TGTGCCACGGGAAGTGTGGAGAGCTCCTACAATGAGCAGTTCTTC,CATGSVESSYNEQFF
NA,TRBJ2-5,NA,13,TRBV7-9,TGTGCCAGCAGCCCTCGTATCGGGGAGACCCAGTACTTC,CASSPRIGETQYF
NA,TRBJ2-1,TRBD2,15,TRBV18,TGTGCCAGCTCGGGAGGGGACCCATCGTACAATGAGCAGTTCTTC,CASSGGDPSYNEQFF
NA,TRBJ2-7,TRBD1,15,TRBV5-4,TGTGCCAGCTCTCCCGGACAGGGGACAACCTACGAGCAGTACTTC,CASSPGQGTTYEQYF
NA,TRBJ1-1,TRBD1,12,TRBV25-1,TGTGCCAGCAACCAACAGACAGGGATGGCTTTCTTT,CASNQQTGMAFF
few,TRBJ2-1,NA,15,TRBV7-8,TGTGCCAGCAGCTTTTTACGAGCAAAAGTAACAGGGCAGTTCTTC,CASSFLRAKVTGQFF
few,TRBJ2-3,TRBD2,15,TRBV2,TGTGCCAGCAGTCCCCCGAGCGGGGCCGCAGATACGCAGTATTTT,CASSPPSGAADTQYF
NA,TRBJ1-1,TRBD1,14,TRBV28,TGTGCCAGCAGTTTACAGGGGGCAAACACTGAAGCTTTCTTT,CASSLQGANTEAFF
NA,TRBJ2-3,NA,14,TRBV7-9,TGTGCCAGCAGCTTAGCAGGGGCGTTGGATACGCAGTATTTT,CASSLAGALDTQYF
NA,TRBJ1-5,TRBD1,14,TRBV18,TGTGCCAGCTCACCCGACAGGGCCTATCAGCCCCAGCATTTT,CASSPDRAYQPQHF
many,TRBJ2-1,NA,15,TRBV9,TGTGCCAGCAGCCCGAGCGGCTTCTCCTACAATGAGCAGTTCTTC,CASSPSGFSYNEQFF
NA,TRBJ2-2,NA,15,TRBV30,TGTGCCTGGAATAACAGGGAGAGAGGGGCCGGGGAGCTGTTTTTT,CAWNNRERGAGELFF
NA,TRBJ2-3,NA,12,TRBV11-3,TGTGCCAGCAGCCCGCAGGCAGATACGCAGTATTTT,CASSPQADTQYF
NA,TRBJ1-2,NA,14,TRBV9,TGTGCCAGCAGCGTAGTAGGGGGTCCATATGGCTACACCTTC,CASSVVGGPYGYTF
NA,TRBJ2-3,NA,13,TRBV30,TGTGCGTTTTTTGGAGGAGGGCCAGATACGCAGTATTTT,CAFFGGGPDTQYF
few,TRBJ1-5,NA,13,TRBV29-1,TGCAGCGTGATGGGGGGGCCGGGGAAGCCCCAGCATTTT,CSVMGGPGKPQHF
NA,TRBJ2-1,TRBD2,15,TRBV7-3,TGTGCCAGCAGCTTAGGGCTAGCGGGGAAATTTGAGCAGTTCTTC,CASSLGLAGKFEQFF
few,TRBJ1-5,NA,14,TRBV30,TGTGCCTGGAGTGGTACGACAGCTTGGAATCCCCAGCATTTT,CAWSGTTAWNPQHF
NA,TRBJ1-5,TRBD1,14,TRBV15,TGTGCCACCAGCAGAGCGACAGGGGGTCAGCCCCAGCATTTT,CATSRATGGQPQHF
NA,TRBJ2-6,NA,18,TRBV15,TGTGCCACCAGCAGATCAACCCAACAAAACTCTGGGGCCAACGTCCTGACTTTC,CATSRSTQQNSGANVLTF
NA,TRBJ1-1,NA,14,TRBV7-2,TGTGCCAGCAGCTTAGCGTCCATGAACACTGAAGCTTTCTTT,CASSLASMNTEAFF